The present entry profiles one T cell receptor (beta chain) with its context. Its antigen is currently unknown. Deletions cut 5 bases from V and 5 bases from J, with 16 bases between. This CDR3 spans 15 amino acids. CDR1 and CDR2 from the germline V gene are LNHDA and SQIVND (reference sequence). The sample belongs to a study of Ad26.COV2.S vaccination and SARS-CoV-2 variants. Study information: Once or twice, 56 days apart, Ad26.COV2.S was delivered intramuscularly. Study outcomes and limitations: Those who received vaccine or placebo ended up with similar non-spike TCR breadth. Substantial response breadth was reportedly seen for spike-specific CD8+ and CD4+ T cells after vaccination.

Noted treatment: roughly 19 received Ad26.COV2.S at low or high dose, single or two shots; about five received placebo; per-sample allocation not given. Each sample was drawn 63 days after the first injection (of vaccine or placebo). The administered vaccine (an Ad26 vector) expressed Wuhan-strain SARS-CoV-2 spike. Only in-frame clones appear in the TCRdb table, and some are missing; sequencing was by immunoSEQ multiplex PCR. The sample contains 300,000 to 350,000 clones, around nine tenths of which appear only once. The TCR comes from a person between 18 and 65 years old who received the Ad26.COV2.S COVID-19 vaccine or a placebo. The sample here was peripheral blood, taken in a trial of Ad26.COV2.S vaccine versus placebo. V usage is TRBV19 and J usage is TRBJ2-4; D perhaps matches TRBD2 (6 bases). The CDR3 reads CASSPSTGGENIQYF. The CDR3 DNA reads TGTGCCAGTAGTCCGTCGACTGGCGGGGAAAACATTCAGTACTTC.